In this sample, the clone carrying this T cell receptor beta chain turned up once. The antigen is undetermined. The sample's time point: week 11, during vaccination. Each dose of the vaccine consisted of 300 ug of mutant IDH1 20-mer peptide, with topical imiquimod. The donor cohort comprised cases of new WHO grade 3 or 4 IDH1-mutant, ATRX-lost astrocytoma. This record belongs to a study of a mutant IDH1 vaccine in newly diagnosed glioma. On the study more broadly: Eight vaccinations were given in weeks 1, 3, 5, 7, 11, 15, 19 and 23. The study started vaccination 4-6 weeks after radiotherapy alone, or with temozolomide cycles.

Germline V gives CDR1 SGHDT, CDR2 YYEEEE. The CDR3 sequence is 14 residues long. V was pared by 9 bases and J by 3 bases, with 18 bases between. TCRdb keeps only in-frame clones here, not all; method: immunoSEQ multiplex PCR. The data show 95,000 to 120,000 clones, 75% to 90% seen once. Study-wide results and limits: In 85% to 95% of patients, immune responses induced by the vaccine occurred.

Material: PBMCs, obtained from a glioma patient whose treatment included an IDH1 peptide vaccine. V gene TRBV5-6 combines with J gene TRBJ1-1; D unresolved. This TCR derives from a woman aged 45-65 years with glioma. CDR3 sequence: CATAAAGLYTEAFF. The CDR3 DNA sequence: TGTGCCACCGCCGCGGCAGGCCTTTACACTGAAGCTTTCTTT.